A selection of T cell receptor beta chains follows, all from one sample in a study of cytomegalovirus exposure and HLA in healthy donors. TCRdb's copy holds only in-frame clones and misses some; the assay was immunoSEQ multiplex PCR. Among under 200,000 clones, around 81% were seen once, and the ten largest hold around 2%. Input material: PBMCs. Receptors were obtained from a woman aged 18-30 years in good health and CMV-seropositive. Each CDR3 is given with its conserved first and last residue. Fields, in order: D gene, V gene, clone size, J gene, CDR3 DNA, CDR3 protein. D genes are given only for firm matches. Clone sizes are given selectively: once, few, many, or a class where the clone is expanded.

d_gene: TRBD1; v_gene: TRBV6-5; abundance: NA; j_gene: TRBJ1-1; CDR3nt: TGTGCCAGCAGTTCCGACAGGGGGAACACTGAAGCTTTCTTT; CDR3aa: CASSSDRGNTEAFF
d_gene: NA; v_gene: TRBV5-1; abundance: NA; j_gene: TRBJ2-6; CDR3nt: TGCGCCAGCTCAGGAGGAACCTTCTCTGGGGCCAACGTCCTGACTTTC; CDR3aa: CASSGGTFSGANVLTF
d_gene: TRBD2; v_gene: TRBV5-1; abundance: NA; j_gene: TRBJ2-5; CDR3nt: TGCGCCAGCAGCCCTAGCGGGGGGGCAGGAGAGACCCAGTACTTC; CDR3aa: CASSPSGGAGETQYF
d_gene: TRBD1; v_gene: TRBV7-2; abundance: NA; j_gene: TRBJ1-1; CDR3nt: TGTGCCAGCAGCTTATGGGTCAGGGGGGCTTTCTTT; CDR3aa: CASSLWVRGAFF
d_gene: NA; v_gene: TRBV6-4; abundance: few; j_gene: TRBJ2-6; CDR3nt: TGTGCCAGCAGTGACGGGAGCTCTGGGGCCAACGTCCTGACTTTC; CDR3aa: CASSDGSSGANVLTF
d_gene: NA; v_gene: TRBV27; abundance: once; j_gene: TRBJ2-1; CDR3nt: TGTGCCAGCTCTCGGGGGACCACCGCAGGGAATGAGCAGTTCTTC; CDR3aa: CASSRGTTAGNEQFF
d_gene: TRBD1; v_gene: TRBV2; abundance: NA; j_gene: TRBJ2-1; CDR3nt: TGTGCCAGCAGTGAGGCGTCAGGGGGTTACAATGAGCAGTTCTTC; CDR3aa: CASSEASGGYNEQFF
d_gene: TRBD2; v_gene: TRBV7-6; abundance: NA; j_gene: TRBJ2-1; CDR3nt: TGTGCCAGCAGTAGCGGGGGGGCATATGAGCAGTTCTTC; CDR3aa: CASSSGGAYEQFF
d_gene: TRBD2; v_gene: TRBV15; abundance: NA; j_gene: TRBJ2-1; CDR3nt: TGTGCCACCAGCAGCGTAGCGGGGGGGCCCTACAATGAGCAGTTCTTC; CDR3aa: CATSSVAGGPYNEQFF
d_gene: NA; v_gene: TRBV5-1; abundance: NA; j_gene: TRBJ1-4; CDR3nt: TGCGCCAGCAGCAAGGAGGATAATGAAAAACTGTTTTTT; CDR3aa: CASSKEDNEKLFF
d_gene: NA; v_gene: TRBV6-5; abundance: NA; j_gene: TRBJ1-6; CDR3nt: TGTGCCAGCAGTGAGGGGACATTTAATTCACCCCTCCACTTT; CDR3aa: CASSEGTFNSPLHF
d_gene: TRBD1; v_gene: TRBV7-2; abundance: NA; j_gene: TRBJ1-2; CDR3nt: TGTGCCAGCAGCTCCTCGACAGGGGCCCCCTATGGCTACACCTTC; CDR3aa: CASSSSTGAPYGYTF
d_gene: TRBD1; v_gene: TRBV7-7; abundance: NA; j_gene: TRBJ2-5; CDR3nt: TGTGCTAGCAGCTCGGACAGGGGTCAAGAGACCCAGTACTTC; CDR3aa: CASSSDRGQETQYF
d_gene: TRBD1; v_gene: TRBV6-1; abundance: NA; j_gene: TRBJ1-6; CDR3nt: TGTGCCAGCAGTGGGGGACAGAACAGTTCACCCCTCCACTTT; CDR3aa: CASSGGQNSSPLHF
d_gene: NA; v_gene: TRBV11-2; abundance: NA; j_gene: TRBJ2-1; CDR3nt: TGTGCCAGCAGCGGGTCCAGCGTCTACAATGAGCAGTTCTTC; CDR3aa: CASSGSSVYNEQFF
d_gene: NA; v_gene: TRBV5-5; abundance: NA; j_gene: TRBJ2-7; CDR3nt: TGTGCCAGCAGCTTATCGTATGGAGACTACGAGCAGTACTTC; CDR3aa: CASSLSYGDYEQYF
d_gene: TRBD2; v_gene: TRBV5-4; abundance: NA; j_gene: TRBJ2-1; CDR3nt: TGTGCCAGCAGCACCCAATCGGGGGGAGGGTGGCGGTTCTTC; CDR3aa: CASSTQSGGGWRFF
d_gene: TRBD2; v_gene: TRBV7-9; abundance: once; j_gene: TRBJ2-3; CDR3nt: TGTGCCAGCAGCTCCGGACTAGCGGCCACAGATACGCAGTATTTT; CDR3aa: CASSSGLAATDTQYF
d_gene: NA; v_gene: TRBV18; abundance: NA; j_gene: TRBJ2-3; CDR3nt: TGTGCCAGCTCACCGGTGAATTCTGTGGGAGGAGATACGCAGTATTTT; CDR3aa: CASSPVNSVGGDTQYF
d_gene: TRBD1; v_gene: TRBV4-1; abundance: once; j_gene: TRBJ2-1; CDR3nt: TGCGCCAGCAGCCAAAGACAGGGGTATGAGCAGTTCTTC; CDR3aa: CASSQRQGYEQFF
d_gene: TRBD1; v_gene: TRBV19; abundance: few; j_gene: TRBJ2-5; CDR3nt: TGTGCCAGTAGTCGGTGGACAGGGGGAGACCCCGAGACCCAGTACTTC; CDR3aa: CASSRWTGGDPETQYF
d_gene: TRBD1; v_gene: TRBV2; abundance: NA; j_gene: TRBJ1-2; CDR3nt: TGTGCCAGCAGTGTAGTCACAGGGGGTGGCTACACCTTC; CDR3aa: CASSVVTGGGYTF
d_gene: NA; v_gene: TRBV6-1; abundance: NA; j_gene: TRBJ1-2; CDR3nt: TGTGCCAGCAGTGAAGAAAGATTCATTACGGATGGCTACACCTTC; CDR3aa: CASSEERFITDGYTF
d_gene: TRBD2; v_gene: TRBV7-3; abundance: once; j_gene: TRBJ2-1; CDR3nt: TGTGCCAGCAGCTTAGCGGGGGGGTACTACAATGAGCAGTTCTTC; CDR3aa: CASSLAGGYYNEQFF
d_gene: TRBD2; v_gene: TRBV7-6; abundance: NA; j_gene: TRBJ2-2; CDR3nt: TGTGCCAGCAGCTTGAGCGGGGAATCAACCGGGGAGCTGTTTTTT; CDR3aa: CASSLSGESTGELFF